This note documents a single TCR beta chain sequence. Its specificity is unknown. The CDR3 length is 16 residues. Looked up from germline, CDR1 is SGHAT and CDR2 is FQNNGV. Trimming cost V 5 bases and J 3 bases; bases outside gene matches: 10. These data belong to a study of T cell repertoires in cytomegalovirus infection. TCRdb reprocessed the reads with MiXCR, giving one entry per CDR3 protein. The repertoire holds 700,000 to 900,000 distinct CDR3 sequences, 25% to 30% seen once, with about 12% in the top ten. Here the sequenced sample was cultured CD8+ T cells from PBMCs, taken from culture after CMV antigen stimulation. This receptor was obtained from a human donor in good health (CMV status not recorded). Some clones in this sample may be carry-over from other donors' samples. The V and J genes are TRBV11-2 and TRBJ2-3, with 8 bases lining up with TRBD2. The CDR3 nucleotides are TGTGCCAGCAGCCTTATAGCGGGGAAGAAGACAGATACGCAGTATTTT. Translated, it gives CASSLIAGKKTDTQYF.